This T cell receptor beta chain was identified in a study of response to subunit inactivated influenza vaccine. With 6 bases clipped from V and 0 bases from J, the junction kept 7 bases outside the gene matches. In germline, CDR1 is MNHNS, CDR2 SASEGT. This CDR3 has 17 amino acids. Findings and limits, study-wide: Each seasonal influenza vaccination recruits few new T cells, the authors suggested.

There are many counts of this clonotype. Its antigen is not identified. From the RT-PCR reads, TCRdb called clonotypes with MiXCR, one entry per CDR3 protein. This sample has 450,000 to 600,000 distinct CDR3 sequences, with under 9% found just once. The V gene is TRBV6-1, the J gene TRBJ1-6, with 8 bases fitting TRBD1. Sequenced here: PBMCs from blood, sampled around 25 months after vaccination. This sequence was found in a man in his fifties or sixties who received an inactivated influenza vaccine. The CDR3 protein is CASSTGGSSSYNSPLHF. The CDR3 DNA follows: TGTGCCAGCAGCACAGGGGGTTCAAGCTCCTATAATTCACCCCTCCACTTT.